This entry lists 10 T cell receptor beta chains sequenced from one sample in a study of Tregs in tolerant kidney transplant recipients. The nonmyeloablative bone marrow transplants came from related graft donors, with transient mixed chimerism. The table came from immunoSEQ multiplex PCR; TCRdb's copy has only in-frame clones and leaves some out. The sample has some 22,000 clones. The sequencing used CD4+ T cells from blood (PBMCs), collected 6 months after the transplant. Source of these receptors: a human patient who received a combined kidney and bone marrow transplant. Some T cells may originate from the graft donor.

As regards this clone: The CDR3 is cut off 3 residues early in the read; its end comes from the germline J gene. The genes are TRBV7-9 and TRBJ2-5; D is possibly TRBD2 (6 bases). V dropped 7 bases and J dropped 5 bases, with 14 bases sitting between them. Germline V gene lookup returns CDR1 SEHNR and CDR2 FQNEAQ (reference sequence). The CDR3 sequence is 13 residues long. CDR3 loop: CASTRGAGETQYF. CDR3 DNA (partial): TGTGCCAGCACCCGCGGTGCGGGGGAGACC.

To note about this clone: The CDR3 end falls 3 residues outside the read, so it is completed with the germline J gene. The chain carries TRBV6-2 or TRBV6-3 and TRBJ2-3; 7 bases are a match to TRBD1. CDR1 is MNHEY and CDR2 is SVGEGT in the germline V gene. V shed 2 bases and J 2 bases; nucleotides not matched to a gene: 4. The CDR3 consists of 15 residues. Incomplete CDR3 DNA: TGTGCCAGCAGTTACGACGGACAGGCCACAGATACG. Protein: CASSYDGQATDT. The whole CDR3 reads CASSYDGQATDTQYF.

To note about this clone: The sequence runs out 3 residues before the end of the CDR3; the remainder is reconstructed from the germline J gene. The chain joins TRBV30 to TRBJ1-1; D remains ambiguous. The germline gives CDR1 GTSNPN, CDR2 SVGIG (reference sequence). Trimming cost V 5 bases and J 0 bases, with 13 bases left between them. The CDR3 is made up of 14 amino acids. This chain's CDR3 is CAWVAASMNTEAFF. The DNA read from the CDR3 is TGTGCCTGGGTGGCGGCATCCATGAACACTGAA.

Notes on this clone: Read coverage stops 3 residues before the CDR3 terminus; the germline J gene supplies the remainder. The chain recombines TRBV11-3 with TRBJ2-3; possibly TRBD2 for D (6 bases). Germline CDR1 is SGHNT and CDR2 is YENEEA. The CDR3 has 12 amino acids. Here the CDR3 reads CASSLTSLAQYF. The covered CDR3 bases are TGTGCCAGCAGCCTGACTAGTCTAGCG.

With regard to this clone: The read falls 3 residues short of the CDR3 end, and the missing part is taken from the germline J gene. The gene calls are TRBV7-9 and TRBJ1-2; the D gene is possibly TRBD1 (5 bases). The CDR3 is 15 residues long. Germline V gene sequence: CDR1 SEHNR, CDR2 FQNEAQ (reference sequence). Trimming took off 3 bases at V and 1 base at J, with 12 bases between the two ends. The CDR3: CASSLWGSHNYGYTF. The CDR3 bases that were read are TGTGCCAGCAGCTTGTGGGGCTCCCATAACTATGGC.

This clone counts as medium-sized by frequency. The DNA ends 3 residues before the CDR3 does, and the rest of the CDR3 is filled in from the germline J gene. J is TRBJ2-3 and V is TRBV29-1; 10 bases are a match to TRBD2. The germline V gene has CDR1 SQVTM and CDR2 ANQGSEA. This CDR3 has 15 residues. The J segment lost 4 bases and the V segment lost 4 bases, leaving 8 bases of the junction unmatched. CDR3 residues: CSVVAGGESPDTQYF. The CDR3 bases that were read are TGCAGCGTTGTAGCGGGAGGAGAAAGTCCAGATACG.

CDR3 bases read: TGCGCCAGCAGAGCAGGTAGCTCTGGAAACACC. Amino acid sequence: CASRAGSSGNT. The entire CDR3 sequence reads CASRAGSSGNTIYF. The rearrangement uses TRBV5-1 and TRBJ1-3; D is unresolved. The read ends 3 residues early relative to the CDR3; the germline J gene fills the gap. The CDR3 covers 14 residues. From germline, CDR1 is SGHRS and CDR2 YFSETQ. V was pared by 5 bases and J by 0 bases, with 9 bases between.

Concerning this clone: From the germline J gene comes the end of the CDR3, since the read stops 3 residues before it. The chain carries TRBV5-1 and TRBJ2-3, with 10 positions matching TRBD2. There are 17 residues in the CDR3. The junction had 5 bases not matched to a gene; V was cut back by 0 bases and J by 1 base. Germline V lookup: CDR1 SGHRS, CDR2 YFSETQ. The CDR3 protein is CASSLGSSGSGTDTQYF. CDR3 bases read: TGCGCCAGCAGCTTGGGGTCTAGCGGGAGTGGCACAGATACG.

Note on this clone: The sequenced fragment ends 3 residues before the CDR3 boundary, so the rest is inferred from the germline J gene. V gene TRBV19 combines with J gene TRBJ1-1; D perhaps matches TRBD1 (5 bases). Per germline, CDR1 LNHDA and CDR2 SQIVND (reference sequence). With 2 bases removed from V and 2 bases from J, the gap between germline ends came to 12 bases. There are 15 residues in the CDR3. This CDR3 is CASSILRGINTEAFF. The DNA read from the CDR3 is TGTGCCAGTAGTATATTAAGGGGAATTAACACTGAA.

With regard to this clone: The read stops 3 residues short of the end of the CDR3; the missing end is completed from the germline J gene. This chain joins TRBV4-2 and TRBJ2-3; tentatively, D is TRBD2 (7 bases). V lost 1 base and J 7 bases, leaving 15 bases between the germline ends. This CDR3 is built from 15 residues. Germline V lookup: CDR1 LGHNA, CDR2 YNFKEQ. The sequenced CDR3 bases are TGTGCCAGCAGCCAAGCGGGGGGCGGCATTCATACG. As protein: CASSQAGGGIHT. The complete CDR3 reads CASSQAGGGIHTQYF.